These 14 T cell receptor beta chains came from one sample sequenced in a study of T-cell memory formation after mild COVID-19. TCRdb re-analysed the 5' RACE reads in MiXCR, keeping a single row per CDR3 protein. The table shows 300,000 to 350,000 distinct CDR3 sequences, with 15% to 20% occurring only once. Sequencing used PBMCs or a T cell subset sorted from them (not recorded which). Receptors originate from a man younger than 35 who had mild COVID-19 (a few samples of this study predate the infection). Cell type and time point are not known.

Only a few counts were recorded for this clonotype. This chain uses TRBV2 with TRBJ1-6, with D possibly being TRBD1 (6 bases). The CDR3 is made up of 13 amino acids. Germline CDR1 SNHLY, CDR2 FYNNEI. The V and J ends lost 8 bases and 10 bases respectively, with 15 bases between them. The CDR3 sequence: CASSGTPESPLHF. The CDR3 DNA sequence: TGTGCCAGCTCGGGGACACCGGAGTCACCCCTCCACTTT.

The sample holds a few counts of this clonotype. The chain employs TRBV24-1 and TRBJ1-1, with TRBD1 identical over 10 bases. The CDR3 has 16 amino acids. The junction had 9 bases not matched to a gene; V was cut back by 5 bases and J by 4 bases. Germline V gene sequence: CDR1 KGHDR, CDR2 SFDVKD. CDR3 sequence reads: CATSASDRGKSTEAFF. The CDR3 nucleotides are TGTGCCACCAGTGCCTCGGACAGGGGGAAGAGCACTGAAGCTTTCTTT.

This chain connects TRBV7-3 to TRBJ2-3; D is unresolved. V was pared by 5 bases and J by 3 bases, with 9 bases between. CDR1 and CDR2 from the germline V gene are SGHTA and FQGTGA. CDR3 length: 13 amino acids. The CDR3 loop reads CASSDRLTDTQYF. DNA of the CDR3: TGTGCCAGCAGCGATCGACTGACAGATACGCAGTATTTT. Looking up the rest from reference TRBV7-3 and TRBJ2-3 gives the full variable domain: GAGVSQTPSNKVTEKGKYVELRCDPISGHTALYWYRQSLGQGPEFLIYFQGTGAADDSGLPNDRFFAVRPEGSVSTLKIQRTERGDSAVYLCASSDRLTDTQYFGPGTRLTVL.

This clonotype was seen more than once but under ten times. The rearrangement uses TRBV6-2 or TRBV6-3 and TRBJ2-2, with D perhaps TRBD1 (6 bases). The V end lost 6 bases, the J end lost 3 bases, and 11 bases lay between the germline ends. The CDR3 contains 14 residues. CDR1 is MNHEY, CDR2 SVGEGT, per germline. The CDR3: CASSNTGYTGELFF. The CDR3 bases are TGTGCCAGCAGCAACACAGGGTACACCGGGGAGCTGTTTTTT.

This chain uses TRBV29-1 with TRBJ2-3; TRBD2 matches 7 bases. The CDR3 extends over 13 amino acids. Germline loops: CDR1 SQVTM, CDR2 ANQGSEA. With 3 bases clipped from V and 6 bases from J, the junction kept 6 bases outside the gene matches. The CDR3 is CSVETSSADTQYF. Written as DNA, the CDR3 is TGCAGCGTTGAGACTAGCTCGGCGGATACGCAGTATTTT.

This clonotype showed up just a few times. The chain recombines TRBV29-1 with TRBJ2-5; 8 positions agree with TRBD2. CDR3 size: 15 residues. Germline CDR1 SQVTM, CDR2 ANQGSEA. The ends lost 4 bases at V and 5 bases at J; junction bases unmatched: 12. CDR3 sequence (DNA): TGCAGCGTTGCCCGATTTAGCGGGATGGATGAGACCCAGTACTTC. Amino acid sequence: CSVARFSGMDETQYF.

This clonotype appeared a few times. The rearrangement joins TRBV7-9 to TRBJ2-3; D not certain. Germline loops: CDR1 SEHNR, CDR2 FQNEAQ (reference sequence). V gave up 7 bases and J gave up 6 bases, with 11 bases separating them. The CDR3 has 12 residues. CDR3 bases: TGTGCCAGCAACCCTCTCCCCGATACGCAGTATTTT. This gives the protein CASNPLPDTQYF.

This clonotype showed up just a few times. The chain is built from TRBV7-2 and TRBJ2-5; D is ambiguous. With 7 bases removed from V and 5 bases from J, the gap between germline ends came to 11 bases. The CDR3 is 12 amino acids. From germline, CDR1 is SGHTA and CDR2 FQGNSA. CDR3 DNA sequence: TGTGCCAGCAACCCGAACGGGGAGACCCAGTACTTC. Translating it yields CASNPNGETQYF. Full variable domain (missing parts from reference TRBV7-2 and TRBJ2-5): GAGVSQSPSNKVTEKGKDVELRCDPISGHTALYWYRQSLGQGLEFLIYFQGNSAPDKSGLPSDRFSAERTGGSVSTLTIQRTQQEDSAVYLCASNPNGETQYFGPGTRLLVL.

The gene calls are TRBV12-3 or TRBV12-4 and TRBJ2-2; perhaps TRBD1 as D (5 bases). Trimming left V 7 bases short and J 4 bases short, with 13 bases between. The CDR3 is 14 amino acids. CDR3 sequence: CASTGGAPTGELFF. In nucleotides, the CDR3 is TGTGCCAGCACCGGTGGGGCCCCCACCGGGGAGCTGTTTTTT.

Worth noting for this clonotype: A clone one base away is much larger, so this may be a read error. The rearrangement links TRBV7-2 to TRBJ2-5; a weak D match, TRBD2 (5 bases). Trimming stripped 0 bases from V and 4 bases from J, with 12 bases between. Germline loops: CDR1 SGHTA, CDR2 FQGNSA. The CDR3 loop spans 15 amino acids. The CDR3: CASSLAGSYGETQYF. The CDR3 nucleotides are TGTGCCAGCAGCTTAGCAGGGAGCTATGGAGAGACCCAGTACTTC. The full variable domain, completed using reference TRBV7-2 and TRBJ2-5, is GAGVSQSPSNKVTEKGKDVELRCDPISGHTALYWYRQSLGQGLEFLIYFQGNSAPDKSGLPSDRFSAERTGGSVSTLTIQRTQQEDSAVYLCASSLAGSYGETQYFGPGTRLLVL.

The CDR3 DNA sequence: TGTGCCAGCAGTGGCAGGGGGCAGGCAGCTAATGAAAAACTGTTTTTT. It is translated as CASSGRGQAANEKLFF. V is TRBV7-2 and J is TRBJ1-4; 8 nucleotides line up with TRBD1. Trimming removed 6 bases from V and 3 bases from J; junction bases left unmatched: 9. The germline CDR1 and CDR2 sequences are SGHTA and FQGNSA. The CDR3 runs 16 residues.

J is TRBJ1-6 and V is TRBV7-8; 8 bases align to TRBD1. From germline, CDR1 is SGHVS and CDR2 FQNEAQ. Germline trimming cut 6 bases from V and 13 bases from J; bases unmatched to any gene: 11. The CDR3 sequence is 14 residues long. The CDR3 here is CASRRTGYESPLHF. The CDR3 coding sequence is TGTGCCAGCAGACGGACAGGGTACGAGAGTCCCCTCCACTTT.

J is TRBJ1-2 and V is TRBV12-3 or TRBV12-4; D is ambiguous. The CDR3 has 12 residues. V lost 3 bases and J 10 bases, leaving 12 bases between the germline ends. CDR3 nucleotide sequence: TGTGCCAGCAGTTTTCGTAGCGCAAACTACACCTTC. This sequence encodes CASSFRSANYTF.

The chain joins TRBV2 to TRBJ2-3, with D maybe TRBD2 (6 bases). The V end lost 3 bases, the J end lost 1 base, and 11 bases lay between the germline ends. Germline V gene lookup returns CDR1 SNHLY and CDR2 FYNNEI. The CDR3 runs 15 residues. The CDR3 here is CASSDYGGGTDTQYF. CDR3 nucleotide sequence: TGTGCCAGCAGTGATTACGGGGGAGGCACAGATACGCAGTATTTT.